This entry is about one T cell receptor (beta chain). What it binds is unknown. This sample is drawn from a study of CD8+ T cells in alopecia areata. CDR3 length: 14 amino acids. Trimming took 4 bases from V and 0 from J, leaving 12 bases between them. Germline-derived CDR1 and CDR2 are SQVTM and ANQGSEA. Extracted RNA was reverse transcribed into cDNA, the sequencing template. Sequencing was performed with immunoSEQ multiplex PCR; in TCRdb, only in-frame clones are kept and a portion is missing. The sample yields 150,000 to 200,000 clones, 60% seen once. Treatment of the sample: oral pan-JAK inhibitor, 5-10 mg twice daily. Study-wide points: Mice showed clearer TCR sharing than patients did, a gap that was possibly HLA-related.

This sample comprised CD4+ T cells sorted from blood, obtained at week 24, from a patient treated with tofacitinib. This chain joins TRBV29-1 and TRBJ1-2, with D tentatively TRBD1 (6 bases). The sequence was obtained from a human donor with alopecia areata. For the CDR3, the DNA is TGCAGCGTTGTCAAAACAGGGACTAACTATGGCTACACCTTC. Protein product: CSVVKTGTNYGYTF. The variable domain in full, completed from reference TRBV29-1 and TRBJ1-2, reads SAVISQKPSRDICQRGTSLTIQCQVDSQVTMMFWYRQQPGQSLTLIATANQGSEATYESGFVIDKFPISRPNLTFSTLTVSNMSPEDSSIYLCSVVKTGTNYGYTFGSGTRLTVV.